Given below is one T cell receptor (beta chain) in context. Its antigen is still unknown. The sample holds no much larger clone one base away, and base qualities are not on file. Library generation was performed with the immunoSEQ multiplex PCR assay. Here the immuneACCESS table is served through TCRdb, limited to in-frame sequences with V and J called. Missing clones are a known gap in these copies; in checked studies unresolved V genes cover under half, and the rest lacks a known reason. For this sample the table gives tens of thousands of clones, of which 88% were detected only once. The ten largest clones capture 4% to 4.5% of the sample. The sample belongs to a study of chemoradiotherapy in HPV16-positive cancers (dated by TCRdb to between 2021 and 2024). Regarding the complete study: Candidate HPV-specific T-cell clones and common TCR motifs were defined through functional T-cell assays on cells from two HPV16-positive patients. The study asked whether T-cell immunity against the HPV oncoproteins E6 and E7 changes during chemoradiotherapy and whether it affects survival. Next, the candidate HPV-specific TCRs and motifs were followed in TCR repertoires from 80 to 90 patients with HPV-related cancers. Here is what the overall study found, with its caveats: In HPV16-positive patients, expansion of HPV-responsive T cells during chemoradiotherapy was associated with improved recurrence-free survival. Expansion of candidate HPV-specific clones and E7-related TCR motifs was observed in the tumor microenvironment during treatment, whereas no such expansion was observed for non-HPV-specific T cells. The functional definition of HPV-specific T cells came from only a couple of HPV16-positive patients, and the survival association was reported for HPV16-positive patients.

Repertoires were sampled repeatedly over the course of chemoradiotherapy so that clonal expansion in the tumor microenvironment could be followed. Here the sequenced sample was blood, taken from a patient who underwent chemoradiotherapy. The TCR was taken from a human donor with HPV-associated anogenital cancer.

CDR3 loop: CASSKGQGNYGYTF. The DNA reads as follows: TGTGCCAGCAGCAAAGGACAGGGGAACTATGGCTACACCTTC. Rearrangement joined TRBV21-1 to TRBJ1-2; TRBD1, as called in the table, went unchecked against the DNA. TRBV21-1 is a pseudogene. The CDR3 measures 14 amino acids from cysteine to phenylalanine. Just the 42-base CDR3 DNA is kept, in frame starting at base 1.